The 8 T cell receptor beta chains listed next were all sequenced from one sample in a study of cytomegalovirus exposure and HLA in healthy donors. PCR employed 60 Vbeta and 13 Jbeta primers. Sequencing used immunoSEQ multiplex PCR; TCRdb keeps in-frame clones, though not all of them. The profile shows about 59,000 clones, 65% to 75% of them singletons. Material: PBMCs. These receptor sequences come from a man aged 30-40 years in good health and CMV-seropositive.

The chain is built from TRBV23-1 and TRBJ1-1; a weak D match, TRBD1 (6 bases). TRBV23-1 is sorted into the ORF group, with uncertain function. The CDR3 is 15 amino acids. V gave up 10 bases and J gave up 3 bases, with 21 bases separating them. Here the CDR3 reads CAIPTRGAEDTEAFF. The CDR3 DNA is TGCGCCATTCCCACACGGGGGGCGGAGGACACTGAAGCTTTCTTT.

Here the CDR3 reads CASSFRDSTYEQYF. The DNA of the CDR3 is TGTGCCAGCAGCTTCCGGGACAGTACCTACGAGCAGTACTTC. The gene calls are TRBV5-6 and TRBJ2-7, with 7 nucleotides matching TRBD1. This CDR3 contains 14 residues. Germline trimming cut 2 bases from V and 2 bases from J; bases unmatched to any gene: 4. Per the germline V gene, CDR1 is SGHDT and CDR2 is YYEEEE.

The count of this clone is one. The chain has TRBV12-5 and TRBJ2-2, with a weak D call TRBD1 (5 bases). The length of the CDR3 is 13 residues. The V gene's germline CDR1 is LGHNT and CDR2 FRNRAP. The V and J ends lost 6 bases and 4 bases respectively, with 9 bases between them. In DNA, the CDR3 is TGTGCTAGTGGAAGGGGCCCCACCGGGGAGCTGTTTTTT. Translating it yields CASGRGPTGELFF. Supplemented by reference TRBV12-5 and TRBJ2-2, the full variable domain reads DARVTQTPRHKVTEMGQEVTMRCQPILGHNTVFWYRQTMMQGLELLAYFRNRAPLDDSGMPKDRFSAEMPDATLATLKIQPSEPRDSAVYFCASGRGPTGELFFGEGSRLTVL.

This clone was seen only a few times. The chain uses TRBV7-2 and TRBJ2-7, with TRBD2 matching 9 bases. The CDR3 runs 16 residues. Losses at the gene ends were 1 base for V and 3 bases for J; bases not matched to a gene: 7. The germline gives CDR1 SGHTA, CDR2 FQGNSA. The CDR3 region is CASSLGKRGARYEQYF. The CDR3 bases are TGTGCCAGCAGCTTAGGGAAGCGGGGGGCTCGCTACGAGCAGTACTTC. The full variable domain, rest sourced from reference TRBV7-2 and TRBJ2-7, is GAGVSQSPSNKVTEKGKDVELRCDPISGHTALYWYRQSLGQGLEFLIYFQGNSAPDKSGLPSDRFSAERTGGSVSTLTIQRTQQEDSAVYLCASSLGKRGARYEQYFGPGTRLTVT.

In nucleotides, the CDR3 is TGTGCCAGCAGCGACAGGGGGCTATATGGCTACACCTTC. Amino acids: CASSDRGLYGYTF. The V gene is TRBV11-2, the J gene TRBJ1-2; TRBD1 matches at 10 bases. This CDR3 has 13 residues. J lost 5 bases, V lost 5 bases, and 2 bases had no gene match. Germline CDR1 is SGHAT and CDR2 is FQNNGV. The variable domain in full, completed from reference TRBV11-2 and TRBJ1-2, reads EAGVAQSPRYKIIEKRQSVAFWCNPISGHATLYWYQQILGQGPKLLIQFQNNGVVDDSQLPKDRFSAERLKGVDSTLKIQPAKLEDSAVYLCASSDRGLYGYTFGSGTRLTVV.

This rearrangement joins TRBV7-9 to TRBJ2-7; D might be TRBD2 (7 bases). There are 16 residues in the CDR3. Germline CDR1 and CDR2: SEHNR and FQNEAQ (reference sequence). Trimming pared 0 bases from V and 0 bases from J, leaving 12 bases between. The CDR3 sequence: CASSLAGGAFSYEQYF. The CDR3 DNA sequence: TGTGCCAGCAGCTTAGCGGGGGGGGCCTTCTCCTACGAGCAGTACTTC.

This clone was seen a single time. The rearrangement joins TRBV7-9 to TRBJ1-6; the D is unclear. Trimming cost V 9 bases and J 0 bases, with 12 bases left between them. CDR1 and CDR2 from the germline V gene are SEHNR and FQNEAQ (reference sequence). The CDR3 covers 15 residues. This CDR3 reads CASTLGSSYNSPLHF. The CDR3 nucleotides read TGTGCCAGTACTTTGGGGAGCTCCTATAATTCACCCCTCCACTTT.

J is TRBJ1-2 and V is TRBV5-1; D ambiguous. CDR1 is SGHRS and CDR2 is YFSETQ in the germline V gene. CDR3 length: 13 amino acids. V lost 0 bases and J lost 7, with 10 bases in between. The CDR3 protein is CASSLGSSGGYTF. In nucleotides, the CDR3 is TGCGCCAGCAGCTTGGGAAGTTCGGGTGGCTACACCTTC.